This T cell receptor (beta chain) is from a study of patients and donors after allogeneic stem cell transplantation (dated by TCRdb to 2019 to 2021). According to the germline V gene, CDR1 reads MNHNS and CDR2 reads SASEGT. V is cut back by 8 bases and J by 8 bases, with 8 bases in the junction unmatched. The CDR3 holds 13 amino acids from the cysteine to the phenylalanine. The kept DNA is CDR3 alone, 39 bases in frame from the first base. The library was built by means of RT-PCR. Sequencing was carried out with a NextSeq 550. TCRdb applied fastp at Q25 and MiXCR to the public reads, then kept only in-frame beta chains. Rows with a matching CDR3 protein are joined into one entry that keeps the most common DNA and genes. Across this sample there are about 960,000 distinct CDR3 sequences, with 15% to 20% seen only once. The ten largest clones take up roughly 6% of the sample. This clonotype has only a few counts. Its antigen is unknown. No quality values exist for individual bases; no much larger clone is one base distant.

This chain joins TRBV6-1 to TRBJ2-1; 8 junctional bases match TRBD2. This TCR came from a human donor who was either an allogeneic HSCT recipient or a stem cell or donor lymphocyte infusion donor (not recorded which). It is not recorded whose cells these are; they may come from a transplant donor. Material: blood, either unsorted or a sorted T cell fraction (not recorded which). CDR3 loop: CASSIGGADEQFF. The DNA reads as follows: TGTGCCAGCTCTATCGGGGGGGCTGATGAGCAGTTCTTC.